A single sample gave rise to the 20 T cell receptor beta chains below, sequenced in a study of a mutant IDH1 vaccine in newly diagnosed glioma. The time point denotes: baseline, week 1 (first vaccination visit). The treatment denotes: pre-vaccination baseline after standard-of-care therapy. Assay: immunoSEQ multiplex PCR; the TCRdb copy retains only in-frame clones and omits some. The repertoire includes approximately 70,000 clones, 79% of them detected once, and 8.2% sits in the top ten. The material sequenced was PBMCs, taken from a glioma patient treated with radiotherapy, temozolomide or both. These receptors came from a man aged 45 to 65 with glioma.

The chain employs TRBV7-6 and TRBJ2-7; D possibly corresponds to TRBD1 (6 bases). The V gene's germline CDR1 is SGHVS and CDR2 FNYEAQ. The ends were cut back, 1 base at V and 6 bases at J, with 13 bases in the middle. This CDR3 region has 14 residues. The chain's CDR3 is CASSLGQGWGEQYF. CDR3 coding DNA: TGTGCCAGCAGCTTAGGTCAGGGGTGGGGCGAGCAGTACTTC.

This rearrangement joins TRBV25-1 to TRBJ1-6; TRBD1 matches 12 bases. Trimming at V came to 4 bases and at J to 8 bases, leaving 3 bases not matched to a gene. Germline-derived CDR1 and CDR2 are MGHDK and SYGVNS. The CDR3 covers 15 residues. CDR3 sequence (DNA): TGTGCCAGCAGTGTTGGGACAGGGGGCCATTCACCCCTCCACTTT. It codes for CASSVGTGGHSPLHF. The whole variable domain, remainder taken from reference TRBV25-1 and TRBJ1-6, is EADIYQTPRYLVIGTGKKITLECSQTMGHDKMYWYQQDPGMELHLIHYSYGVNSTEKGDLSSESTVSRIRTEHFPLTLESARPSHTSQYLCASSVGTGGHSPLHFGNGTRLTVT.

The rearrangement uses TRBV9 and TRBJ1-3; D remains ambiguous. Germline-derived CDR1 and CDR2 are SGDLS and YYNGEE. The ends were cut back, 4 bases at V and 0 bases at J, with 11 bases in the middle. The CDR3 consists of 15 residues. CDR3 DNA sequence: TGTGCCAGCAGCCCCCTCGTGGCCTCTGGAAACACCATATATTTT. This sequence encodes CASSPLVASGNTIYF.

This chain links TRBV25-1 with TRBJ1-4; a possible D gene is TRBD1 (5 bases). Trimming took 10 bases from V and 7 from J, leaving 19 bases between them. Germline CDR1 MGHDK, CDR2 SYGVNS. This CDR3 spans 14 amino acids. The CDR3 nucleotides are TGTGCCACCAAGCCCGGGACTGGGAGTGAAAAACTGTTTTTT. Translated: CATKPGTGSEKLFF.

The chain is built from TRBV7-8 and TRBJ1-2, with TRBD1 as a possible D gene (5 bases). Trimming cost V 4 bases and J 4 bases, with 13 bases left between them. CDR3 length equals 14 residues. CDR1 and CDR2 from the germline V gene are SGHVS and FQNEAQ. CDR3 bases: TGTGCCAGCAGCTCTGAACGGGGGAGCTATGGCTACACCTTC. Translated, it gives CASSSERGSYGYTF.

About this clone itself: At one boundary the junction diverges from the germline segment, which might be a read error. V usage is TRBV7-7 and J usage is TRBJ2-5; weak D call: TRBD1 (5 bases). This CDR3 comprises 15 residues. From germline, CDR1 is SSHAT and CDR2 FNYEAQ (reference sequence). The CDR3 here is CASSPGRLYQETQYF. The CDR3 coding sequence is TGTGCTAGCAGCCCAGGGCGCTTGTACCAAGAGACCCAGTACTTC.

This clone was seen repeatedly, ten times or more. The chain uses TRBV4-3 and TRBJ1-5; D unclear. The germline gives CDR1 LGHNA, CDR2 YSLEER. The CDR3 consists of 15 residues. V was cut by 0 bases and J by 7 bases, with 13 bases left in between. The CDR3 protein is CASSQDPASGQPQHF. For the CDR3, the DNA is TGCGCCAGCAGCCAAGATCCCGCATCGGGGCAGCCCCAGCATTTT.

In its sample, this clone was seen a few times. The chain employs TRBV4-2 and TRBJ2-2, with TRBD2 matching over 13 bases. The germline V gene encodes CDR1 LGHNA and CDR2 YNFKEQ. The junction had 4 bases not matched to a gene; V was cut back by 7 bases and J by 5 bases. The CDR3 covers 15 residues. This chain's CDR3 is CASMTSGGLTGELFF. In DNA, the CDR3 is TGTGCCAGCATGACTAGCGGGGGGCTGACCGGGGAGCTGTTTTTT.

This chain uses TRBV6-1 with TRBJ1-2; D remains ambiguous. Germline CDR1 MNHNS, CDR2 SASEGT. The CDR3 is 14 amino acids. V lost 5 bases and J lost 3, with 13 bases in between. This chain's CDR3 is CASSQKGGDYGYTF. The CDR3 bases are TGTGCCAGCAGTCAGAAGGGCGGGGACTATGGCTACACCTTC.

The chain has TRBV18 and TRBJ2-5, with D perhaps matching TRBD1 or TRBD2 (5 bases each). The V gene lost 5 bases and the J gene lost 1 base, with 14 bases spanning the gap. The CDR3 has 15 residues. Germline values: CDR1 KGHSH, CDR2 LQKENI. The DNA for the CDR3 is TGTGCCAGCTCAAAGGAAACAGGAGGCCAAGAGACCCAGTACTTC. Protein product: CASSKETGGQETQYF.

The chain links TRBV19 to TRBJ2-4, with a possible D match to TRBD2 (5 bases). Trimming stripped 5 bases from V and 2 bases from J, with 10 bases between. From germline, CDR1 is LNHDA and CDR2 SQIVND (reference sequence). This CDR3 has 14 amino acids. CDR3 in amino acids: CASSGRGPKNIQYF. CDR3 in DNA: TGTGCCAGTAGTGGCCGGGGTCCCAAAAACATTCAGTACTTC.

This sequence joins TRBV19 and TRBJ1-2; D might be TRBD1 (5 bases). Germline V gene sequence: CDR1 LNHDA, CDR2 SQIVND (reference sequence). This CDR3 has 15 residues. Trimming pared 4 bases from V and 6 bases from J, leaving 18 bases between. The CDR3 sequence: CASSSPRDLVNGYTF. The CDR3 nucleotides are TGTGCCAGTAGTAGCCCTCGGGACCTAGTTAATGGCTACACCTTC. Supplemented by reference TRBV19 and TRBJ1-2, the full variable domain reads DGGITQSPKYLFRKEGQNVTLSCEQNLNHDAMYWYRQDPGQGLRLIYYSQIVNDFQKGDIAEGYSVSREKKESFPLTVTSAQKNPTAFYLCASSSPRDLVNGYTFGSGTRLTVV.

The chain uses TRBV5-4 and TRBJ2-7; 7 nucleotides agree with TRBD1. CDR1 is SGHNT, CDR2 YYREEE, per germline (reference sequence). The CDR3 consists of 14 residues. V gave up 3 bases and J gave up 0 bases; unmatched junction bases: 3. The CDR3, as DNA: TGTGCCAGCAGCTCACAGGGGATCTCCTACGAGCAGTACTTC. It encodes CASSSQGISYEQYF.

The chain uses TRBV2 and TRBJ1-1, with a weak D call TRBD1 (5 bases). Germline CDR1 and CDR2: SNHLY and FYNNEI. The CDR3 extends over 13 amino acids. V lost 6 bases and J lost 3, with 11 bases in between. For the CDR3, the DNA is TGTGCCAGCAGCGGGGTGGGGGACACTGAAGCTTTCTTT. This translates into CASSGVGDTEAFF.

This chain joins TRBV30 and TRBJ1-1; D is uncertain. CDR1 and CDR2 (germline): GTSNPN, SVGIG (reference sequence). With 5 bases removed from V and 0 bases from J, the gap between germline ends came to 19 bases. This CDR3 contains 16 residues. The CDR3 DNA reads TGTGCCTGGGCGAATCCCGGGATTAGCATGAACACTGAAGCTTTCTTT. It encodes CAWANPGISMNTEAFF.

The chain couples TRBV18 to TRBJ2-3, with a possible D match to TRBD2 (6 bases). V was cut by 5 bases and J by 2 bases, with 11 bases left in between. CDR3 length: 14 residues. CDR1 and CDR2 from the germline V gene are KGHSH and LQKENI. The CDR3 sequence is CASSSSGVTDTQYF. The CDR3 nucleotides read TGTGCCAGCTCATCCTCGGGGGTCACAGATACGCAGTATTTT. Full variable domain (remainder filled in from reference TRBV18 and TRBJ2-3): NAGVMQNPRHLVRRRGQEARLRCSPMKGHSHVYWYRQLPEEGLKFMVYLQKENIIDESGMPKERFSAEFPKEGPSILRIQQVVRGDSAAYFCASSSSGVTDTQYFGPGTRLTVL.

The J gene is TRBJ1-1, the V gene TRBV19; 7 bases are a match to TRBD1. Germline values: CDR1 LNHDA, CDR2 SQIVND (reference sequence). The length of the CDR3 is 14 residues. V trimming: 7 bases; J trimming: 7 bases; junction bases outside the gene matches: 12. Written as DNA, the CDR3 is TGTGCCAGTACTCCCGACAGGGAGCTGGATGAAGCTTTCTTT. Encoded protein: CASTPDRELDEAFF.

In this sample, this clone is medium-sized (0.01 to 0.1%). V gene TRBV2 combines with J gene TRBJ1-1; D is uncertain. This CDR3 is built from 12 residues. V was shortened by 2 bases and J by 7 bases, with 8 bases between the two germline ends. Germline CDR1 is SNHLY and CDR2 is FYNNEI. The CDR3 region is CASSEKYYEAFF. CDR3 bases: TGTGCCAGCAGTGAAAAATACTATGAAGCTTTCTTT.

The chain combines TRBV7-2 with TRBJ2-1, with D uncertain. With 1 base removed from V and 15 bases from J, the gap between germline ends came to 13 bases. The CDR3 has 12 residues. CDR1 is SGHTA, CDR2 FQGNSA, per germline. The CDR3 nucleotides are TGTGCCAGCAGCTTAGACGTGGGTAAGGCGTTCTTC. Translating gives CASSLDVGKAFF.

The chain joins TRBV5-4 to TRBJ2-5, with D perhaps TRBD2 (5 bases). Germline V CDR1 and CDR2: SGHNT, YYREEE (reference sequence). V was cut by 1 base and J by 3 bases, with 13 bases left in between. This CDR3 comprises 15 residues. CDR3 region: CASSLSLEGKETQYF. CDR3 in DNA: TGTGCCAGCAGCTTGTCCCTAGAGGGAAAAGAGACCCAGTACTTC. The variable domain in full, with the rest retrieved from reference TRBV5-4 and TRBJ2-5, is ETGVTQSPTHLIKTRGQQVTLRCSSQSGHNTVSWYQQALGQGPQFIFQYYREEENGRGNFPPRFSGLQFPNYSSELNVNALELDDSALYLCASSLSLEGKETQYFGPGTRLLVL.